This TCR beta chain was documented in a study of OX40 agonist ivuxolimab in advanced cancers. Study overall: Prior anti-PD-1, anti-PD-L1 or anti-CTLA-4 therapy did not bar entry, and more than 35% had some. Among those treated, three patients had partial responses, one with hepatocellular carcinoma and two with cutaneous melanoma.

Germline V gives CDR1 MDHEN, CDR2 SYDVKM. The junction had 12 bases not matched to a gene; V was cut back by 10 bases and J by 3 bases. CDR3 length: 15 amino acids. Comments on this clone: Antigen specificity is unknown.

Sequenced by immunoSEQ multiplex PCR; TCRdb stores in-frame clones only, minus some. The table has tens of thousands of clones, 80% to 90% seen once. Study-level points and caveats: On average, CD8+ T cells showed a greater number of expanded clones than CD4+.

The rearrangement links TRBV28 to TRBJ2-3; 8 nucleotides line up with TRBD1. The specimen was CD4+ or CD8+ T cells sorted from blood, collected in a trial of the OX40 agonist ivuxolimab. This sequence was found in an adult with an advanced solid tumor such as melanoma, head and neck, liver or kidney cancer. CDR3 sequence: CAIVTGQGRTDTQYF. The CDR3 coding sequence is TGTGCCATCGTTACCGGACAGGGAAGGACAGATACGCAGTATTTT. The entire variable domain, with the rest obtained from reference TRBV28 and TRBJ2-3, is as follows: DVKVTQSSRYLVKRTGEKVFLECVQDMDHENMFWYRQDPGLGLRLIYFSYDVKMKEKGDIPEGYSVSREKKERFSLILESASTNQTSMYLCAIVTGQGRTDTQYFGPGTRLTVL.